This TCR beta chain appears in the sequencing data of a study of OX40 agonist ivuxolimab in advanced cancers. At the level of the study: Partial responses were achieved by three patients, one with hepatocellular carcinoma and two with cutaneous melanoma.

Generated by immunoSEQ multiplex PCR, the TCRdb table keeps only in-frame clones and is missing some. This sample carries tens of thousands of clones, more than 80% of them seen once, and the ten largest clones take roughly a sixth. This clone has just one count. Its cognate antigen is unknown. V was cut by 1 base and J by 9 bases, with 6 bases left in between. Germline lookup yields CDR1 SGHAT and CDR2 FQNNGV. This CDR3 is built from 11 residues. Study-wide points: Some nonresponders additionally presented with little normalized T-cell clonal expansion. Expanded clones were, on average, more numerous among CD8+ T cells than CD4+.

The sample in question was CD4+ or CD8+ T cells sorted from blood, obtained in a trial of the OX40 agonist ivuxolimab. The chain links TRBV11-2 to TRBJ2-5; no clear D gene. This TCR was sampled from an adult with an advanced solid tumor such as melanoma, head and neck, liver or kidney cancer. This chain's CDR3 is CASSLGASQYF. The CDR3 DNA reads TGTGCCAGCAGCTTAGGTGCCTCCCAGTACTTC. The full variable domain, with the rest looked up from reference TRBV11-2 and TRBJ2-5, is EAGVAQSPRYKIIEKRQSVAFWCNPISGHATLYWYQQILGQGPKLLIQFQNNGVVDDSQLPKDRFSAERLKGVDSTLKIQPAKLEDSAVYLCASSLGASQYFGPGTRLLVL.